The TCR beta chain described here comes from a study of blood T cell repertoires in COVID-19. Study at large: Acute and convalescent COVID-19 samples came from the United States, Italy and Spain. From T cells, B-cell-depleted T cells, or PBMCs came the material, which was cDNA or gDNA.

As handled by the study authors: The authors estimated nucleated cell counts from reference gene primer amplification. The protocol was immunoSEQ multiplex PCR, while the TCRdb copy is restricted to in-frame clones and leaves out a portion. For V, J and clone size, that table is used; D and trimming come from the DNA. The data contain 150,000 or so clones, roughly 82% of them seen just once; the ten biggest clones take up approximately 9.4%. This clone was counted a single time. The CDR3 runs to 14 residues. Germline-derived CDR1 and CDR2 are SGHTA and FQGNSA. The V end lost 0 bases, the J end lost 6 bases, and 9 bases lay between the germline ends.

The sequenced material came from peripheral blood. This TCR derives from a woman aged 50 to 60 with acute or convalescent COVID-19. The chain is built from TRBV7-2 and TRBJ1-5; D possibly corresponds to TRBD1 (5 bases). CDR3 in DNA: TGTGCCAGCAGCTTAGCCAGGGAAGTTCAGCCCCAGCATTTT. This sequence encodes CASSLAREVQPQHF.